This TCR beta chain was captured by sequencing in a study of T cell responses to AZD1222 COVID-19 vaccine. Findings of the study overall: Sampling captured repertoires only after the peak T cell response. As reported, nearly half of all spike-specific TCRs target variant regions that are unmutated.

Generated by immunoSEQ multiplex PCR, the TCRdb table keeps only in-frame clones and is missing some. The data show roughly 130,000 clones, about 90% seen once. The CDR3 has 14 residues. V lost 0 bases, J lost 2 bases, and 8 bases lay in between. Germline V CDR1 and CDR2: MGHDK, SYGVNS. This clone has only one observation. As yet, its antigen is unknown. Additional DNA sequences in this sample encode the identical CDR3. This specimen consisted of peripheral blood, obtained on day 0 of AZD1222 vaccination. The chain combines TRBV25-1 with TRBJ2-7; no firm D call. The clonotype was recovered from an adult in good health. CDR3 sequence reads: CASSEYGQTYEQYF. CDR3 bases: TGTGCCAGCAGTGAATACGGGCAGACCTACGAGCAGTACTTC.